Listed here is a single T cell receptor (beta chain). The antigen remains unidentified. Deletions cut 3 bases from V and 2 bases from J, with 11 bases between. This CDR3 comprises 14 residues. Germline CDR1 LNHDA, CDR2 SQIVND (reference sequence). These data belong to a study of T cells in localized non-small cell lung cancer. Study findings and constraints: The appearance of a median approximately 57 of the top 100 tumor clones was seen in adjacent lung. Analysis by sequencing included only one tumor region, so heterogeneity remains possible. Uninvolved adjacent lung had the highest recorded T cell clonality, with tumor below it.

Measured with immunoSEQ multiplex PCR; TCRdb has only the in-frame clones, and not every one. The sample lists approximately 2,500 clones, 30% to 40% occurring once. This receptor was taken from a man between 40 and 69 years old with stage I lung adenocarcinoma. The source was lung tumor tissue, collected before any cancer treatment. V usage is TRBV19 and J usage is TRBJ2-7; no reliable D call. This CDR3 reads CASSIKAGPYEQYF. Here the CDR3 DNA reads TGTGCCAGTAGTATCAAAGCCGGACCCTACGAGCAGTACTTC.